The 28 T cell receptor beta chains presented below share a single source sample, sequenced in a study of glioma-infiltrating T cells. Using RNA template, CDR3s of TCR alpha and beta were amplified with iRepertoire arm-PCR. One entry per CDR3 protein results from TCRdb running MiXCR on the multiplex PCR reads. The sample includes about 89,000 distinct CDR3 sequences, about 25% of them seen just once. The sequenced material came from glioma tissue, nonneoplastic brain tissue, or PBMCs (not recorded which). These receptors came from a human donor with low-grade glioma or glioblastoma, undergoing nonglioma brain surgery, or in good health (not recorded which).

This clonotype has at least ten counts. The V gene is TRBV18, the J gene TRBJ1-1; D call uncertain. Trimming stripped 4 bases from V and 7 bases from J, with 13 bases between. The CDR3 contains 13 residues. Germline V gene sequence: CDR1 KGHSH, CDR2 LQKENI. Here the CDR3 reads CASSRSTGGEAFF. The CDR3 nucleotides are TGTGCCAGCTCACGCAGTACGGGTGGTGAAGCTTTCTTT.

In its sample, this clonotype was seen many times. The rearrangement links TRBV14 to TRBJ1-6; unclear D gene. The length of the CDR3 is 15 residues. Looked up from germline, CDR1 is SGHDN and CDR2 is FVKESK. V was trimmed by 1 base and J by 4 bases, leaving 8 bases between them. CDR3 residues: CASSQGSRYNSPLHF. The DNA of the CDR3 is TGTGCCAGCAGCCAAGGATCGCGGTATAATTCACCCCTCCACTTT.

This clonotype was seen many times. V and J are TRBV6-1 and TRBJ2-6, with a tentative D call TRBD2 (5 bases). Per the germline V gene, CDR1 is MNHNS and CDR2 is SASEGT. The CDR3 extends over 15 amino acids. The V end was cut by 6 bases, the J end by 4 bases, with 13 bases between. The CDR3 sequence is CASRIDSGGANVLTF. CDR3 bases: TGTGCCAGCAGAATCGACTCGGGGGGGGCCAACGTCCTGACTTTC.

The genes are TRBV20-1 and TRBJ2-2, with D perhaps matching TRBD1 (6 bases). Germline lookup yields CDR1 DFQATT and CDR2 SNEGSKA (reference sequence). V was clipped by 1 base and J by 3 bases, with 18 bases between them. CDR3 length: 17 residues. CDR3 in DNA: TGCAGTGCTAGAGGACCCCAGGGGAAGGCGGACACCGGGGAGCTGTTTTTT. Amino acids: CSARGPQGKADTGELFF.

This clonotype has at least ten counts. The chain has TRBV12-3 or TRBV12-4 and TRBJ2-3, with 9 bases aligning to TRBD1. CDR3 size: 15 residues. J gave up 2 bases and V 6 bases, and 6 bases lay outside the gene matches. This CDR3 is CASSQGQGNTDTQYF. The DNA for the CDR3 is TGTGCCAGCAGCCAGGGACAGGGTAACACAGATACGCAGTATTTT.

This clonotype was recorded at least ten times. The chain is built from TRBV2 and TRBJ1-1; TRBD1 matches 9 bases. Germline V gives CDR1 SNHLY, CDR2 FYNNEI. The CDR3 covers 14 residues. The junction had 4 bases not matched to a gene; V was cut back by 8 bases and J by 0 bases. Written as DNA, the CDR3 is TGTGCCAGCGGGGGGACAGGGTTGAACACTGAAGCTTTCTTT. Protein sequence: CASGGTGLNTEAFF.

This clonotype was counted at least ten times. CDR3 bases: TGTGCCAGCAGCCAAGTAGCGGGAATCTACAATGAGCAGTTCTTC. This gives the protein CASSQVAGIYNEQFF. The chain employs TRBV3-1 and TRBJ2-1; 8 bases are a match to TRBD2. The CDR3 covers 15 residues. With 1 base clipped from V and 3 bases from J, the junction kept 2 bases outside the gene matches. Germline V gene sequence: CDR1 LGHDT, CDR2 YNNKEL (reference sequence).

This clonotype was detected ten times or more. This chain links TRBV7-8 with TRBJ2-7; D perhaps matches TRBD1 (5 bases). This CDR3 comprises 13 residues. The germline CDR1 and CDR2 sequences are SGHVS and FQNEAQ. Trimming pared 5 bases from V and 3 bases from J, leaving 11 bases between. The CDR3 is CASSIGQYYEQYF. For the CDR3, the DNA is TGTGCCAGCAGCATAGGACAATACTACGAGCAGTACTTC.

Many counts were recorded for this clonotype. In DNA, the CDR3 is TGTGCCAGCAGTTACTCGGGCCATGCCGAGACCCAGTACTTC. Translated, it gives CASSYSGHAETQYF. This chain links TRBV6-6 with TRBJ2-5, with D hard to call. The CDR3 loop spans 14 amino acids. The V gene's germline CDR1 is MNHNY and CDR2 SVGAGI (reference sequence). V was clipped by 0 bases and J by 5 bases, with 10 bases between them.

This clonotype has ten or more counts. The chain combines TRBV5-4 with TRBJ1-2; 9 bases are shared with TRBD1. The V segment lost 3 bases and the J segment 2 bases; nucleotides outside the gene matches: 5. Germline CDR1 SGHNT, CDR2 YYREEE (reference sequence). The CDR3 runs 15 residues. The CDR3 sequence: CASSSVDRGNYGYTF. In DNA, the CDR3 is TGTGCCAGCAGCTCTGTGGACAGGGGCAACTATGGCTACACCTTC.

Worth noting for this clonotype: A much more abundant neighbour one base away suggests this may be a read error. The chain links TRBV6-5 to TRBJ2-7, with a weak D call TRBD2 (6 bases). V lost 5 bases and J lost 4, with 15 bases in between. Germline values: CDR1 MNHEY, CDR2 SVGAGI. The CDR3 has 14 residues. In DNA, the CDR3 is TGTGCCAGCAGTCCCTCGGGGACTGGGTACGAGCAGTACTTC. Its protein is CASSPSGTGYEQYF.

This clonotype has ten or more counts. This chain links TRBV2 with TRBJ1-5; 8 nucleotides match TRBD1. This CDR3 is 14 amino acids long. Germline V gene lookup returns CDR1 SNHLY and CDR2 FYNNEI. V gave up 2 bases and J gave up 4 bases; unmatched junction bases: 1. This CDR3 reads CASSEYRGNQPQHF. The CDR3 bases are TGTGCCAGCAGTGAATACAGGGGGAATCAGCCCCAGCATTTT. Together with reference TRBV2 and TRBJ1-5, the CDR3 gives the full variable domain: EPEVTQTPSHQVTQMGQEVILRCVPISNHLYFYWYRQILGQKVEFLVSFYNNEISEKSEIFDDQFSVERPDGSNFTLKIRSTKLEDSAMYFCASSEYRGNQPQHFGDGTRLSIL.

Note on this clonotype: It may be a read error: a sequence one base away is much more abundant. The chain uses TRBV5-1 and TRBJ1-1, with 9 bases identical to TRBD1. Germline CDR1 SGHRS, CDR2 YFSETQ. This CDR3 contains 17 residues. Germline trimming cut 7 bases from V and 1 base from J; bases unmatched to any gene: 14. The CDR3 region is CASQKGQGRGGNTEAFF. The DNA for the CDR3 is TGCGCCAGCCAAAAGGGACAGGGTCGGGGTGGGAACACTGAAGCTTTCTTT.

To note about this clonotype: A much bigger clone sits one base away, suggesting this may be a read error. This chain uses TRBV11-2 with TRBJ2-7; D might be TRBD2 (6 bases). Germline V CDR1 and CDR2: SGHAT, FQNNGV. Trimming took 1 base from V and 3 from J, leaving 13 bases between them. The CDR3 covers 15 residues. CDR3 protein: CASSLGTSFYYEQYF. CDR3 in DNA: TGTGCCAGCAGCTTAGGTACTAGCTTCTACTACGAGCAGTACTTC.

The sample holds a few counts of this clonotype. The chain joins TRBV12-3 or TRBV12-4 to TRBJ2-7; 8 bases are a match to TRBD2. After removal of 3 bases from V and 4 bases from J, the junction contained 5 bases not matched to a gene. The CDR3 has 14 amino acids. The CDR3 DNA follows: TGTGCCAGCAGTTTGAATAGCGGGAAGTACGAGCAGTACTTC. Its translation is CASSLNSGKYEQYF.

The chain uses TRBV12-3 or TRBV12-4 and TRBJ2-3, with D possibly being TRBD2 (5 bases). The CDR3 is 15 amino acids. V lost 2 bases, J lost 6 bases, and 15 bases lay in between. The CDR3 reads CASSLLRGVADTQYF. DNA of the CDR3: TGTGCCAGCAGTTTACTACGGGGAGTAGCGGATACGCAGTATTTT.

This clonotype was counted a few times. The V call is TRBV19, the J call TRBJ2-5; D is possibly TRBD1 (5 bases). Germline V gives CDR1 LNHDA, CDR2 SQIVND (reference sequence). The CDR3 consists of 14 residues. The V end was cut by 3 bases, the J end by 2 bases, with 10 bases between. CDR3 DNA sequence: TGTGCCAGTAGTATGGGGCCAGGGCAAGAGACCCAGTACTTC. It translates to CASSMGPGQETQYF.

This clonotype was counted at least ten times. The chain employs TRBV2 and TRBJ2-3; possibly TRBD1 for D (6 bases). The CDR3 is 12 amino acids. CDR1 and CDR2 from the germline V gene are SNHLY and FYNNEI. Trimming left V 7 bases short and J 7 bases short, with 12 bases between. This CDR3 is CASIQGSYTQYF. CDR3 nucleotides: TGTGCCAGCATCCAGGGGAGTTATACGCAGTATTTT. The full variable domain, completed using reference TRBV2 and TRBJ2-3, is EPEVTQTPSHQVTQMGQEVILRCVPISNHLYFYWYRQILGQKVEFLVSFYNNEISEKSEIFDDQFSVERPDGSNFTLKIRSTKLEDSAMYFCASIQGSYTQYFGPGTRLTVL.

This clonotype was picked up many times. The chain is built from TRBV12-3 or TRBV12-4 and TRBJ2-5; D gene uncertain. The CDR3 length is 11 residues. Trimming removed 3 bases at V and 5 bases at J, with 4 bases between. CDR3 nucleotide sequence: TGTGCCAGCAGTTTTTATGAGACCCAGTACTTC. Translating gives CASSFYETQYF.

Note on this clonotype: A much larger clone differs by one base, so this may be a read error. The V call is TRBV20-1, the J call TRBJ2-2; 12 bases map to TRBD2. V lost 4 bases to trimming and J lost 3 bases; unmatched junction nucleotides: 9. This CDR3 is 17 amino acids long. Germline CDR1 is DFQATT and CDR2 is SNEGSKA (reference sequence). CDR3 nucleotide sequence: TGCAGTGCTAAGAAGACTAGCGGGAGAATCGACACCGGGGAGCTGTTTTTT. Translation: CSAKKTSGRIDTGELFF.

This clonotype was seen ten or more times. This CDR3 reads CASSLNVGREEEEFF. As DNA, the CDR3 is TGTGCCAGCAGTTTAAATGTGGGGCGGGAGGAGGAAGAGTTCTTC. The chain joins TRBV12-3 or TRBV12-4 to TRBJ2-1; TRBD2 matches 8 bases. With 2 bases clipped from V and 14 bases from J, the junction kept 14 bases outside the gene matches. The CDR3 has 15 residues.

At least ten counts were recorded for this clonotype. The rearrangement uses TRBV3-1 and TRBJ1-2, with a possible D match to TRBD1 (5 bases). Deletions cut 2 bases from V and 6 bases from J, with 10 bases between. CDR3 length: 13 amino acids. Germline loops: CDR1 LGHDT, CDR2 YNNKEL (reference sequence). The CDR3 here is CASSQRQGDGYTF. The CDR3 DNA follows: TGTGCCAGCAGCCAACGGCAGGGAGATGGCTACACCTTC.

This clonotype has a count of ten or more. V and J are TRBV27 and TRBJ2-4; no clear D gene. CDR1 is MNHEY, CDR2 SMNVEV, per germline (reference sequence). The CDR3 length is 16 residues. Between the trimmed V and J ends, which lost 2 bases and 1 base, there was a span of 12 bases. CDR3 bases: TGTGCCAGCAGTTTAAATGAAGGGTGGGCCAAAAACATTCAGTACTTC. Translation: CASSLNEGWAKNIQYF.

Points on this clonotype: One base away lies a much larger clone, so this may be a sequencing read error. The V and J genes are TRBV18 and TRBJ2-1; 9 bases map to TRBD2. V lost 6 bases and J lost 2; bases outside the gene matches: 14. This CDR3 has 18 residues. Looked up from germline, CDR1 is KGHSH and CDR2 is LQKENI. In DNA form, the CDR3 reads TGTGCCAGCTCCCGCCATGGGGGTAGCGGGGGTACCTACAATGAGCAGTTCTTC. Translation gives CASSRHGGSGGTYNEQFF.

The table lists this clonotype with many counts. CDR3 bases: TGTGCCAGCAGGGTGGGAGTGAATACGCAGTATTTT. As protein: CASRVGVNTQYF. The V call is TRBV6-1, the J call TRBJ2-3; D is possibly TRBD2 (5 bases). CDR1 and CDR2 from the germline V gene are MNHNS and SASEGT. The CDR3 extends over 12 amino acids. Trimming left V 6 bases short and J 7 bases short, with 11 bases between.

This clonotype was detected many times. This sequence joins TRBV25-1 and TRBJ1-2; 9 nucleotides agree with TRBD1. The V gene's germline CDR1 is MGHDK and CDR2 SYGVNS. V gave up 8 bases and J gave up 5 bases; unmatched junction bases: 3. CDR3 length equals 12 residues. CDR3 amino acids: CASAGQGYGYTF. DNA of the CDR3: TGTGCCAGCGCCGGACAGGGGTATGGCTACACCTTC.

The chain links TRBV30 to TRBJ1-1, with a weak D call TRBD1 (5 bases). The germline V gene encodes CDR1 GTSNPN and CDR2 SVGIG (reference sequence). Deletions cut 4 bases from V and 5 bases from J, with 23 bases between. The CDR3 has 16 residues. Here the CDR3 reads CAWTQEPGPPMTEAFF. The CDR3, as DNA: TGTGCCTGGACACAAGAGCCGGGACCGCCGATGACTGAAGCTTTCTTT.

This clonotype was seen many times. CDR3 protein: CASSYSGPYNEQFF. CDR3 coding DNA: TGTGCCAGCAGTTACTCTGGTCCCTACAATGAGCAGTTCTTC. V is TRBV6-6 and J is TRBJ2-1; D gene ambiguous. V was cut by 0 bases and J by 2 bases, with 5 bases left in between. This CDR3 is built from 14 residues. Germline V gives CDR1 MNHNY, CDR2 SVGAGI (reference sequence).